The clone carrying this TCR beta chain was observed at least ten times. Seattle patients were enrolled while actively infected and followed longitudinally. The record originates from a study of blood T cell repertoires in COVID-19. At the level of the study: T cells, B-cell-depleted T cells, or PBMCs supplied cDNA or gDNA.

Methods used by the authors: Nucleated cell counts were estimated from reference gene primer amplification. TCRdb's copy holds only in-frame clones and misses some; the assay was immunoSEQ multiplex PCR. Clone size and V and J calls were adopted from that table, with D and trimming inferred from the DNA. The sample records around 100,000 clones, 90% being singletons. Germline V gene lookup returns CDR1 LGHNA and CDR2 YSLEER. V lost 0 bases and J lost 4; bases outside the gene matches: 5. This CDR3 spans 15 amino acids. The sequence came from a man younger than 30 with COVID-19, enrolled during active disease. The V call is TRBV4-3, the J call TRBJ2-5; 7 positions agree with TRBD2. The sequenced material came from peripheral blood. The CDR3 DNA is TGCGCCAGCAGCCAAGATTTTGCTAGCGGAGAGACCCAGTACTTC. Amino acids: CASSQDFASGETQYF.